The rows below give T cell receptor beta chains drawn from one sample of a study of human T cells and chemical hapten exposure. TCRdb itself ran the RACE reads through MiXCR, one entry per CDR3 protein. Counted here are some 350,000 distinct CDR3 sequences, over 6% occurring once; the ten biggest clones make up more than 5.5%. The source material was whole blood, sampled in connection with sensitization to the hapten diphenylcyclopropenone (DPC). These receptors came from a woman aged 18 to 35 with alopecia areata. Some clones in this sample may be carry-over from other donors' samples. Both conserved end residues are part of each CDR3. The D gene is left open where the match is weak. The size entry is marked missing in some rows and otherwise reads once, few, many or a size class.

clone_size: few
j_call: TRBJ2-1
d_call: TRBD1
v_call: TRBV5-1
cdr3_aa: CASSQRQGSYNEQFF
cdr3_nt: TGCGCCAGCAGCCAGAGACAGGGGTCCTACAATGAGCAGTTCTTC

clone_size: NA
j_call: TRBJ2-7
d_call: TRBD1
v_call: TRBV6-6
cdr3_aa: CASSYPGQGAYEQYF
cdr3_nt: TGTGCCAGCAGTTACCCCGGACAGGGGGCCTACGAGCAGTACTTC

clone_size: NA
j_call: TRBJ2-5
d_call: NA
v_call: TRBV6-5
cdr3_aa: CASSYSPRGRGETQYF
cdr3_nt: TGTGCCAGCAGTTACTCCCCTCGAGGCCGGGGGGAGACCCAGTACTTC

clone_size: NA
j_call: TRBJ2-2
d_call: NA
v_call: TRBV5-1
cdr3_aa: CASSLYSSQNTGELFF
cdr3_nt: TGCGCCAGCAGCTTATATAGCAGCCAGAACACCGGGGAGCTGTTTTTT

clone_size: many
j_call: TRBJ2-1
d_call: TRBD2
v_call: TRBV10-2
cdr3_aa: CASSEVAGGRLRNEQFF
cdr3_nt: TGCGCCAGCAGTGAGGTAGCGGGGGGGAGACTGAGGAATGAGCAGTTCTTC

clone_size: few
j_call: TRBJ2-1
d_call: TRBD2
v_call: TRBV5-5
cdr3_aa: CASSFYQPGGAFLYNEQFF
cdr3_nt: TGTGCCAGCAGCTTCTATCAGCCCGGGGGGGCCTTTTTGTACAATGAGCAGTTCTTC

clone_size: NA
j_call: TRBJ1-4
d_call: TRBD1
v_call: TRBV5-1
cdr3_aa: CASSFTGTGATNEKLFF
cdr3_nt: TGCGCCAGCAGCTTCACCGGGACAGGGGCAACTAATGAAAAACTGTTTTTT

clone_size: few
j_call: TRBJ2-3
d_call: TRBD2
v_call: TRBV6-6
cdr3_aa: CASREPGLPTSTQYF
cdr3_nt: TGTGCCAGCAGGGAACCGGGACTACCCACATCCACGCAGTATTTT

clone_size: many
j_call: TRBJ1-6
d_call: NA
v_call: TRBV4-3
cdr3_aa: CASSQGSGYYNSPLHF
cdr3_nt: TGCGCCAGCAGCCAAGGATCGGGTTACTATAATTCACCCCTCCACTTT

clone_size: NA
j_call: TRBJ1-4
d_call: TRBD1
v_call: TRBV19
cdr3_aa: CASGDRGTNEKLFF
cdr3_nt: TGTGCCAGTGGGGACAGGGGAACTAATGAAAAACTGTTTTTT

clone_size: NA
j_call: TRBJ2-7
d_call: NA
v_call: TRBV4-2
cdr3_aa: CASSQGHPGYEQYF
cdr3_nt: TGTGCCAGCAGCCAAGGGCATCCCGGCTACGAGCAGTACTTC

clone_size: many
j_call: TRBJ1-1
d_call: NA
v_call: TRBV27
cdr3_aa: CASSLSGSDTEAFF
cdr3_nt: TGTGCCAGCAGTTTATCAGGGAGCGACACTGAAGCTTTCTTT

clone_size: many
j_call: TRBJ1-6
d_call: NA
v_call: TRBV5-4
cdr3_aa: CASTYNGHRGSSYNSPLHF
cdr3_nt: TGTGCCAGCACCTACAACGGCCACCGGGGAAGTTCCTATAATTCACCCCTCCACTTT

clone_size: many
j_call: TRBJ1-5
d_call: NA
v_call: TRBV7-8
cdr3_aa: CASSPSGAMSNQPQHF
cdr3_nt: TGTGCCAGCAGCCCCAGTGGGGCGATGAGCAATCAGCCCCAGCATTTT

clone_size: many
j_call: TRBJ1-2
d_call: TRBD1
v_call: TRBV29-1
cdr3_aa: CSVVVDRAHPAYGYTF
cdr3_nt: TGCAGCGTTGTTGTGGACAGGGCTCATCCCGCCTATGGCTACACCTTC

clone_size: NA
j_call: TRBJ2-5
d_call: TRBD1
v_call: TRBV4-1
cdr3_aa: CASSQPDREETQYF
cdr3_nt: TGCGCCAGCAGCCAACCCGACAGGGAGGAGACCCAGTACTTC

clone_size: NA
j_call: TRBJ1-5
d_call: NA
v_call: TRBV27
cdr3_aa: CASRLRYSNQPQHF
cdr3_nt: TGTGCCAGCCGGTTAAGATATAGCAATCAGCCCCAGCATTTT

clone_size: many
j_call: TRBJ1-1
d_call: NA
v_call: TRBV5-1
cdr3_aa: CASSLTGSYTEAFF
cdr3_nt: TGCGCCAGCAGCTTGACGGGATCATACACTGAAGCTTTCTTT

clone_size: NA
j_call: TRBJ2-1
d_call: NA
v_call: TRBV5-1
cdr3_aa: CASSQRQYNEQFF
cdr3_nt: TGCGCCAGCAGCCAGCGACAGTACAATGAGCAGTTCTTC

clone_size: few
j_call: TRBJ2-3
d_call: NA
v_call: TRBV20-1
cdr3_aa: CSARDRSSDTQYF
cdr3_nt: TGCAGTGCTAGAGATCGAAGCTCAGATACGCAGTATTTT

clone_size: NA
j_call: TRBJ1-1
d_call: NA
v_call: TRBV18
cdr3_aa: CASSPQGELDTEAFF
cdr3_nt: TGTGCCAGCTCACCCCAGGGTGAGTTGGACACTGAAGCTTTCTTT

clone_size: many
j_call: TRBJ1-6
d_call: NA
v_call: TRBV10-3
cdr3_aa: CAIGRDSYNSPLHF
cdr3_nt: TGTGCCATTGGCAGGGACTCCTATAATTCACCCCTCCACTTT

clone_size: many
j_call: TRBJ2-7
d_call: NA
v_call: TRBV29-1
cdr3_aa: CSASYEQYF
cdr3_nt: TGCAGCGCCTCTTACGAGCAGTACTTC

clone_size: many
j_call: TRBJ1-2
d_call: NA
v_call: TRBV7-2
cdr3_aa: CASSLQNFYGYTF
cdr3_nt: TGTGCCAGCAGCCTTCAAAACTTCTATGGCTACACCTTC

clone_size: NA
j_call: TRBJ2-7
d_call: NA
v_call: TRBV5-5
cdr3_aa: CASSFSGTLVGEQYF
cdr3_nt: TGTGCCAGCAGCTTCTCAGGGACACTTGTGGGAGAGCAGTACTTC

clone_size: NA
j_call: TRBJ2-3
d_call: NA
v_call: TRBV4-2
cdr3_aa: CASSQVTETTDTQYF
cdr3_nt: TGTGCCAGCAGCCAAGTTACGGAAACCACAGATACGCAGTATTTT

clone_size: few
j_call: TRBJ2-7
d_call: TRBD1
v_call: TRBV20-1
cdr3_aa: CSASLGQDEQYF
cdr3_nt: TGCAGTGCTAGCCTCGGACAGGACGAGCAGTACTTC

clone_size: NA
j_call: TRBJ1-1
d_call: NA
v_call: TRBV6-2/TRBV6-3
cdr3_aa: CASSKTGHEAFF
cdr3_nt: TGTGCCAGCAGTAAAACAGGGCATGAAGCTTTCTTT

clone_size: many
j_call: TRBJ2-1
d_call: NA
v_call: TRBV18
cdr3_aa: CASSPGQGNYNEQFF
cdr3_nt: TGTGCCAGCTCACCAGGGCAGGGGAACTACAATGAGCAGTTCTTC

clone_size: NA
j_call: TRBJ2-2
d_call: NA
v_call: TRBV7-2
cdr3_aa: CASSRVSRGANTGELFF
cdr3_nt: TGTGCCAGCAGCCGGGTCTCCCGCGGGGCGAACACCGGGGAGCTGTTTTTT

clone_size: few
j_call: TRBJ1-1
d_call: NA
v_call: TRBV29-1
cdr3_aa: CSVAQGEAFF
cdr3_nt: TGCAGCGTTGCACAGGGTGAAGCTTTCTTT

clone_size: many
j_call: TRBJ2-3
d_call: NA
v_call: TRBV11-3
cdr3_aa: CASSTHTDTQYF
cdr3_nt: TGTGCCAGCAGCACCCACACAGATACGCAGTATTTT

clone_size: NA
j_call: TRBJ2-4
d_call: NA
v_call: TRBV10-1
cdr3_aa: CASGLLGRLAKNIQYF
cdr3_nt: TGCGCCAGCGGCCTGCTAGGGAGGCTAGCCAAAAACATTCAGTACTTC

clone_size: many
j_call: TRBJ1-1
d_call: TRBD1
v_call: TRBV6-2/TRBV6-3
cdr3_aa: CASSTGGIAEAFF
cdr3_nt: TGTGCCAGCAGTACAGGGGGCATAGCTGAAGCTTTCTTT

clone_size: few
j_call: TRBJ1-1
d_call: NA
v_call: TRBV10-3
cdr3_aa: CAISESSVGTEAFF
cdr3_nt: TGTGCCATCAGTGAGTCTTCAGTAGGGACTGAAGCTTTCTTT

clone_size: NA
j_call: TRBJ2-7
d_call: NA
v_call: TRBV4-3
cdr3_aa: CASSLGSQLPYEQYF
cdr3_nt: TGCGCCAGCAGCCTAGGCAGCCAGCTACCCTACGAGCAGTACTTC

clone_size: NA
j_call: TRBJ1-3
d_call: NA
v_call: TRBV7-2
cdr3_aa: CASSSMEVWRNTIYF
cdr3_nt: TGTGCCAGCAGCAGCATGGAAGTCTGGAGAAACACCATATATTTT

clone_size: NA
j_call: TRBJ1-4
d_call: NA
v_call: TRBV29-1
cdr3_aa: CSAGPGTNEKLFF
cdr3_nt: TGCAGCGCGGGCCCGGGAACTAATGAAAAACTGTTTTTT

clone_size: few
j_call: TRBJ1-1
d_call: NA
v_call: TRBV3-1
cdr3_aa: CASSPKSGTEAFF
cdr3_nt: TGTGCCAGCAGCCCCAAATCGGGCACTGAAGCTTTCTTT

clone_size: many
j_call: TRBJ2-3
d_call: NA
v_call: TRBV9
cdr3_aa: CASSGGYVGSRVDVTQYF
cdr3_nt: TGTGCCAGCAGCGGGGGTTATGTGGGCTCCCGAGTCGATGTTACGCAGTATTTT

clone_size: many
j_call: TRBJ1-1
d_call: TRBD1
v_call: TRBV12-3/TRBV12-4
cdr3_aa: CASSGAGTVNTEAFF
cdr3_nt: TGTGCCAGCAGTGGAGCCGGGACAGTGAACACTGAAGCTTTCTTT

clone_size: NA
j_call: TRBJ2-7
d_call: NA
v_call: TRBV12-3/TRBV12-4
cdr3_aa: CASRAPGDEQYF
cdr3_nt: TGTGCCAGCAGGGCACCAGGGGACGAGCAGTACTTC

clone_size: NA
j_call: TRBJ2-2
d_call: NA
v_call: TRBV11-3
cdr3_aa: CASSLGSYRDTGELFF
cdr3_nt: TGTGCCAGCAGCTTAGGATCTTATCGCGACACCGGGGAGCTGTTTTTT

clone_size: once
j_call: TRBJ2-3
d_call: NA
v_call: TRBV6-1
cdr3_aa: CASSELPRDRYTDTQYF
cdr3_nt: TGTGCCAGCAGTGAATTGCCCCGGGACCGTTACACAGATACGCAGTATTTT

clone_size: few
j_call: TRBJ2-3
d_call: NA
v_call: TRBV6-2/TRBV6-3
cdr3_aa: CASSYRSFTDTQYF
cdr3_nt: TGTGCCAGCAGTTATAGGTCGTTCACAGATACGCAGTATTTT

clone_size: many
j_call: TRBJ1-2
d_call: NA
v_call: TRBV25-1
cdr3_aa: CASSEWTDGYTF
cdr3_nt: TGTGCCAGCAGTGAATGGACGGATGGCTACACCTTC

clone_size: many
j_call: TRBJ1-2
d_call: NA
v_call: TRBV5-4
cdr3_aa: CASSWSWGAANYGYTF
cdr3_nt: TGTGCCAGCAGCTGGTCCTGGGGGGCGGCTAACTATGGCTACACCTTC

clone_size: many
j_call: TRBJ2-3
d_call: TRBD2
v_call: TRBV6-4
cdr3_aa: CASSASGGAADTQYF
cdr3_nt: TGTGCCAGCAGTGCTAGCGGGGGGGCCGCAGATACGCAGTATTTT

clone_size: few
j_call: TRBJ2-1
d_call: TRBD2
v_call: TRBV6-5
cdr3_aa: CASSYPPGSGGAVNEQFF
cdr3_nt: TGTGCCAGCAGTTACCCCCCAGGTAGCGGGGGGGCAGTGAATGAGCAGTTCTTC

clone_size: NA
j_call: TRBJ2-3
d_call: TRBD1
v_call: TRBV18
cdr3_aa: CASSPPSGTGGGDTQYF
cdr3_nt: TGTGCCAGCTCACCACCGTCCGGGACAGGGGGTGGAGATACGCAGTATTTT

clone_size: NA
j_call: TRBJ2-2
d_call: TRBD1
v_call: TRBV6-6
cdr3_aa: CASSVRRGETGVRELFF
cdr3_nt: TGTGCCAGCAGTGTCCGAAGGGGCGAGACAGGGGTCAGGGAGCTGTTTTTT